The source of this TCR beta chain is a study of shared clonotypes between healthy human individuals. This CDR3 has 14 residues. Germline CDR1 MNHEY, CDR2 SVGAGI. Trimming cost V 6 bases and J 3 bases, with 15 bases left between them. The assay was immunoSEQ multiplex PCR, and TCRdb's table has in-frame clones only and misses some. The sample lists around 580,000 clones, 95% to 98% occurring once. Naive CD8 isolation took CD45RO-negative cells positively selected for CCR7 and excluded terminally differentiated effector memory CD45RA+ cells. Findings and limits, study-wide: Relative to memory subsets, naive subsets generally showed larger estimated richness.

With regard to this clone: Its antigen is unknown.

The chain combines TRBV6-5 with TRBJ2-7; perhaps D is TRBD1 or TRBD2 (5 bases each). Sequences were obtained from naive CD8+ T cells sorted from blood. The sequence was collected from a man under 40 in good health. The CDR3 here is CASSLGAVGYEQYF. In DNA form, the CDR3 reads TGTGCCAGCAGCCTCGGGGCGGTTGGCTACGAGCAGTACTTC.